One sample yielded the 18 T cell receptor beta chains listed below, sequenced in a study of cytotoxic CD8 clonotypes in ibrutinib-treated CLL. Repertoires were generated with immunoSEQ multiplex PCR, while TCRdb's copy carries only in-frame clones and drops some. This table has tens of thousands of clones, around 60% appearing once. The source material was PBMCs, sampled after 24 months of ibrutinib treatment. The receptors derive from a human donor with chronic lymphocytic leukemia.

At least ten counts were recorded for this clone. The rearrangement uses TRBV6-1 and TRBJ1-5; D gene ambiguous. The CDR3 runs 12 residues. Between the trimmed V and J ends, which lost 11 bases and 5 bases, there was a span of 13 bases. Germline V gene lookup returns CDR1 MNHNS and CDR2 SASEGT. The DNA for the CDR3 is TGTGCCCATACCAACGGTTATCAGCCCCAGCATTTT. Translation gives CAHTNGYQPQHF.

This clone came up many times. This rearrangement joins TRBV6-1 to TRBJ2-3, with 7 bases matching TRBD2. The CDR3 is 15 residues long. CDR1 MNHNS and CDR2 SASEGT come from the germline V gene. The V gene end was trimmed by 4 bases and the J gene end by 4 bases; junction bases not matched to a gene: 8. CDR3 nucleotide sequence: TGTGCCAGCAGTGGCGGGGGATTTTGGTCAGATACGCAGTATTTT. Translated, it gives CASSGGGFWSDTQYF.

There are many counts of this clone. The chain combines TRBV6-6 with TRBJ1-3; weak D call: TRBD1 (5 bases). V shed 5 bases and J shed 0 bases, with 11 bases lying between them. The CDR3 loop spans 15 amino acids. Looked up from germline, CDR1 is MNHNY and CDR2 is SVGAGI (reference sequence). The CDR3 is CASSRDGGSGNTIYF. CDR3 nucleotides: TGTGCCAGCAGTCGGGACGGCGGCTCTGGAAACACCATATATTTT.

J is TRBJ2-3 and V is TRBV30; 7 nucleotides line up with TRBD1. The germline V gene encodes CDR1 GTSNPN and CDR2 SVGIG (reference sequence). This CDR3 is built from 12 residues. V shed 6 bases and J 5 bases; nucleotides not matched to a gene: 5. This chain's CDR3 is CACQTGRDTQYF. The CDR3 DNA reads TGTGCCTGCCAGACAGGGAGAGATACGCAGTATTTT.

This clone occurred many times. The chain joins TRBV11-3 to TRBJ2-7; 7 nucleotides agree with TRBD1. The J segment lost 4 bases and the V segment lost 7 bases, leaving 10 bases of the junction unmatched. Germline loops: CDR1 SGHNT, CDR2 YENEEA. CDR3 length: 14 residues. In DNA, the CDR3 is TGTGCCAGCACCAGGGACAGTCCGGTGTACGAGCAGTACGTC. Its protein product is CASTRDSPVYEQYV.

The gene calls are TRBV6-1 and TRBJ2-4; possibly TRBD2 for D (5 bases). Deletions cut 5 bases from V and 12 bases from J, with 11 bases between. The CDR3 consists of 11 residues. The V gene's germline CDR1 is MNHNS and CDR2 SASEGT. The CDR3, as DNA: TGTGCCAGCAGTCAAACCGGGGATCAGTACTTC. It is translated as CASSQTGDQYF.

This rearrangement joins TRBV6-5 to TRBJ2-5, with D perhaps TRBD1 (6 bases). V was trimmed by 4 bases and J by 5 bases, leaving 17 bases between them. The CDR3 runs 15 residues. CDR1 is MNHEY and CDR2 is SVGAGI in the germline V gene. The CDR3 is CASSSHGQKGETQYF. The CDR3 bases are TGTGCCAGCAGTTCCCACGGACAGAAAGGGGAGACCCAGTACTTC.

The rearrangement links TRBV10-3 to TRBJ1-5, with D perhaps matching TRBD1 (6 bases). V lost 10 bases, J lost 8 bases, and 18 bases lay in between. The germline V gene encodes CDR1 ENHRY and CDR2 SYGVKD. The CDR3 contains 13 residues. CDR3 protein: CASERGGPEPQHF. CDR3 DNA: TGTGCCAGCGAGCGCGGGGGGCCGGAGCCCCAGCATTTT.

J is TRBJ1-2 and V is TRBV18, with D possibly being TRBD1 (5 bases). V shed 3 bases and J shed 1 base, with 15 bases lying between them. Germline CDR1 KGHSH, CDR2 LQKENI. The CDR3 contains 16 residues. CDR3 residues: CASSPGDGRINYGYTF. The CDR3 nucleotides are TGTGCCAGCTCACCGGGGGACGGCCGAATTAACTATGGCTACACCTTC.

The gene calls are TRBV29-1 and TRBJ1-3; D call uncertain. The germline CDR1 and CDR2 sequences are SQVTM and ANQGSEA. CDR3 length: 13 residues. Trimming left V 7 bases short and J 0 bases short, with 10 bases between. CDR3 residues: CSASIISGNTIYF. The CDR3 bases are TGCAGCGCCTCCATCATCTCTGGAAACACCATATATTTT. Variable domain in full (rest from reference TRBV29-1 and TRBJ1-3): SAVISQKPSRDICQRGTSLTIQCQVDSQVTMMFWYRQQPGQSLTLIATANQGSEATYESGFVIDKFPISRPNLTFSTLTVSNMSPEDSSIYLCSASIISGNTIYFGEGSWLTVV.

This clone was recorded once. The V and J genes are TRBV28 and TRBJ1-2; D gene ambiguous. Germline-derived CDR1 and CDR2 are MDHEN and SYDVKM. V was cut by 7 bases and J by 4 bases, with 19 bases left in between. This CDR3 has 15 amino acids. The CDR3 DNA reads TGTGCCAGCACCTACCTAGATCTCGGTGCCTATGGCTACACCTTC. This codes for CASTYLDLGAYGYTF.

This sequence joins TRBV10-1 and TRBJ2-5; D ambiguous. V was trimmed by 0 bases and J by 4 bases, leaving 12 bases between them. The length of the CDR3 is 15 residues. The germline gives CDR1 WNHNN, CDR2 SYGVQD (reference sequence). CDR3 DNA sequence: TGCGCCAGCAGTGAGTCGAATAGGAGAGGAGAGACCCAGTACTTC. Translated, it gives CASSESNRRGETQYF.

The chain is built from TRBV6-4 and TRBJ1-1; a possible D gene is TRBD1 (5 bases). This CDR3 is built from 14 residues. Germline assignment: CDR1 MRHNA and CDR2 SNTAGT. The germline V and J ends were trimmed by 5 bases and 5 bases, with 15 bases remaining between them. DNA for the CDR3: TGTGCCAGCAGTACCCTCCCCGGGGGGACTGAAGCTTTCTTT. It codes for CASSTLPGGTEAFF.

The chain has TRBV6-5 and TRBJ2-5; 9 nucleotides match TRBD1. J was trimmed by 1 base and V by 0 bases; bases with no gene match: 3. This CDR3 contains 16 residues. Germline V gene data show CDR1 as MNHEY and CDR2 as SVGAGI. The CDR3 here is CASSYSWGQGQETQYF. The CDR3 nucleotides read TGTGCCAGCAGTTACTCGTGGGGACAGGGCCAAGAGACCCAGTACTTC.

The V call is TRBV10-3, the J call TRBJ1-2; tentative D call: TRBD1 (5 bases). Per germline, CDR1 ENHRY and CDR2 SYGVKD. Trimming stripped 10 bases from V and 5 bases from J, with 17 bases between. The CDR3 spans 13 residues. CDR3 DNA: TGTGCCAGCAAGGTTAGAGGGACTTATGGCTACACCTTC. Translating gives CASKVRGTYGYTF.

This clone was seen once. CDR3 sequence: CASSLGQRGTEAFF. CDR3 DNA: TGTGCCAGCAGTTTGGGACAGAGAGGCACTGAAGCTTTCTTT. V is TRBV28 and J is TRBJ1-1; 7 nucleotides line up with TRBD1. CDR3 size: 14 residues. Per germline, CDR1 MDHEN and CDR2 SYDVKM. The J segment lost 4 bases and the V segment lost 3 bases, leaving 5 bases of the junction unmatched.

The sample holds a few counts of this clone. The chain combines TRBV19 with TRBJ1-1; D is unclear. Germline V gives CDR1 LNHDA, CDR2 SQIVND (reference sequence). Trimming removed 6 bases at V and 0 bases at J, with 11 bases between. CDR3 size: 14 residues. In DNA, the CDR3 is TGTGCCAGTAGGGTGACATCCATGAACACTGAAGCTTTCTTT. Its protein is CASRVTSMNTEAFF.

The rearrangement uses TRBV7-9 and TRBJ2-3; the D gene could be TRBD1 or TRBD2 (6 bases each). There are 16 residues in the CDR3. Germline V gene sequence: CDR1 SEHNR, CDR2 FQNEAQ (reference sequence). Trimming took 4 bases from V and 1 from J, leaving 15 bases between them. In DNA form, the CDR3 reads TGTGCCAGCAGCTCTGTAGGGGGAGGCGGCACAGATACGCAGTATTTT. It codes for CASSSVGGGGTDTQYF.